A selection of T cell receptor beta chains follows, all from one sample in a study of T cell changes during pregnancy in multiple sclerosis. Clones were read by immunoSEQ multiplex PCR, and TCRdb kept only the in-frame ones, dropping some. The table shows 30,000 to 40,000 clones, with about 91% occurring only once. Sequencing used CD8+ T cells from peripheral blood mononuclear cells, obtained in the second trimester of pregnancy. The receptors here all came from a female donor with multiple sclerosis, enrolled in a pregnancy study. The conserved cysteine and the conserved F or W are not part of the CDR3 here. The order of the fields is D gene, V gene, J gene, CDR3 protein. The D gene is left open where the match is weak.

D: -; V: TRBV7-9; J: TRBJ1-1; CDR3: ASRGRERRTEAF
D: -; V: TRBV14; J: TRBJ2-7; CDR3: ASSLPGFEEQY
D: -; V: TRBV6-1; J: TRBJ1-5; CDR3: ASSEAWARNQPQH
D: -; V: TRBV7-9; J: TRBJ2-7; CDR3: ASTGDGAVYEQY
D: TRBD2; V: TRBV7-6; J: TRBJ2-1; CDR3: ASTPERAGGEQF
D: TRBD2; V: TRBV4-3; J: TRBJ2-1; CDR3: ASSQGEAGGVYNEQF
D: -; V: TRBV13; J: TRBJ2-6; CDR3: ASSEADSGANVLT
D: -; V: TRBV4-1; J: TRBJ2-2; CDR3: ASSQVDTGELF
D: TRBD2; V: TRBV29-1; J: TRBJ2-5; CDR3: SARLAGMYQETQY
D: -; V: TRBV27; J: TRBJ2-1; CDR3: ASSRHSVRGQAAEQF
D: -; V: TRBV7-6; J: TRBJ2-7; CDR3: ASSQGTRIYEQY
D: -; V: TRBV7-6; J: TRBJ2-6; CDR3: ASSLAPPHSGANVLT
D: -; V: TRBV29-1; J: TRBJ1-2; CDR3: SVEDGTNYGYT
D: -; V: TRBV6-1; J: TRBJ2-7; CDR3: ASSELTGASYEQY
D: -; V: TRBV6-6; J: TRBJ2-1; CDR3: ASSYSMLRDWF